This TCR beta chain is from a study of T cells in Graves' hyperthyroidism and ophthalmopathy (dated by TCRdb to about 2019). Regarding the study in general: To identify distinguishing TCR V-J signatures, a discovery cohort of 90 to 100 patients was used, comprising 43 with Graves' ophthalmopathy and roughly 60 with stable Graves' hyperthyroidism. The study also compared thyroid tissue and blood T-cell repertoires from about six Graves' hyperthyroidism patients. The paper describes TCR Vbeta CDR3 sequencing of 140 or so peripheral blood samples, made up of fewer than 50 ophthalmopathy patients, around 78 hyperthyroidism patients and some 17 progressor patients. The 100 discovery patients were divided at random into training and test sets in a 7:3 ratio. Prospective prediction of ophthalmopathy was tested in an independent validation cohort consisting of 18 to 20 hyperthyroidism patients and 15 to 17 patients who later progressed to ophthalmopathy. After blood sampling, hyperthyroidism patients were treated with methimazole at a starting dose of 30 mg daily, and ophthalmopathy patients were treated with high-dose intravenous methylprednisolone.

The TCR beta CDR3 regions were amplified from the RNA transcripts. A first-round RT-PCR of the TCR CDR3 used the HTBI primer set with the Qiagen OneStep RT-PCR kit. Libraries were constructed in a second round of multiplex PCR, after which size selection and purification were carried out. Sequencing of the libraries was done on an Illumina HiSeq2000 using paired-end 100 bp reads. In the authors' own workflow: SOAPnuke was used to process the raw data, removing reads that contained adapters or uncalled bases, had a mean Phred below 15, or lacked an exact match to the constant primer or identifier. COPE v1.2.5 was used to merge high-quality paired reads, and clonotypes were defined as unique nucleotide sequences. MiTCR v1.1 was used to align the clonotypes against IMGT TRBV, TRBD and TRBJ reference segments. The analysis was restricted to V-J combinations with a frequency above 0.0001, which together covered roughly 99% of the repertoires. A TCS score was defined as the ratio of F50 (clonal expansion) to E x V (chaos), with BLOSUM62-based TCRdist applied between CDR3 peptides within each V-J. Welch's t-statistics and random forest reduced some 510 V-J features to 13, which were used in a naive Bayes classifier (R e1071). Thyroid-blood repertoire similarity was quantified with the Morisita-Horn index. The public reads were run again by TCRdb, first through fastp at Q25 and then through MiXCR, and only productive beta chains were kept. Each entry merges the rows of one CDR3 protein and shows their most common DNA and genes. Here the V and J calls rest on TCRdb's processing, not on the authors' analysis. The sample yields almost 600,000 distinct CDR3 sequences; 35% to 55% were counted once. Of the sample, more than 7% falls within the top ten clones.

In this sample, this clonotype turned up many times. Its cognate antigen has yet to be identified. The input lacks base qualities; no much larger clone sits a single base away. Stable Graves' hyperthyroidism was defined as the absence of progression to ophthalmopathy over 18 months of follow-up. The hyperthyroidism patients were between 18 and 65 years old and newly diagnosed, with a disease duration of less than 2 months. Exclusion was applied to patients with uncontrolled infections, other autoimmune diseases, pregnancy or lactation. Diagnoses relied on clinical symptoms, serum thyroxine and TRAb, thyroid ultrasound and orbital computed tomography. Total RNA was extracted using Trizol reagent, and RNA quality was assessed on an Agilent 2100 Bioanalyzer. Points the paper makes about the study in general: Sample size was not statistically predetermined, and investigators were not blinded to group allocation. Most expanded thyroid clonotypes (frequency above 0.001) were also found in blood, which suggests that blood repertoires may mirror thyroid immune responses. In cross-validation, a model built on a 13 V-J signature told ophthalmopathy apart from stable hyperthyroidism with over 85% sensitivity and 81% to 82% specificity, and in testing the same model reached 80%/75%. During validation, the model predicted progression to ophthalmopathy a median of approximately 6.5 months ahead of onset, with around 71% sensitivity and around 72% specificity.

CDR1 and CDR2, looked up from the germline V gene (reference sequence), are MNHEY and SMNVEV. Germline trimming amounts to 7 bases on V and 7 bases on J, with 12 as the count of junction bases outside the gene matches. The CDR3 goes from the cysteine to the phenylalanine over 15 residues. Of all the DNA, just the CDR3 is kept, 45 bases in frame from base 1. This receptor chain uses TRBV27 and TRBJ1-4; 7 nucleotides in the junction match TRBD1. The sequencing sample was made of peripheral blood or thyroid tissue (not recorded which). The TCR originated in a woman aged 18-35 years with Graves' hyperthyroidism. The CDR3 corresponds to CASKPGQTRGEKLFF. The nucleotides read TGTGCCAGCAAACCGGGACAGACGAGGGGTGAAAAACTGTTTTTT.